The source of this T cell receptor beta chain is a study of T cell responses to AZD1222 COVID-19 vaccine. Measured with immunoSEQ multiplex PCR; TCRdb has only the in-frame clones, and not every one. The sample lists approximately 150,000 clones, around nine tenths seen once, with about 3.2% in the top ten. Germline V lookup: CDR1 LNHDA, CDR2 SQIVND (reference sequence). CDR3 length: 15 amino acids. V lost 8 bases to trimming and J lost 3 bases; unmatched junction nucleotides: 12. The chain employs TRBV19 and TRBJ2-7, with 8 positions matching TRBD2. The sequencing here drew on peripheral blood, taken 28 days after the second AZD1222 dose. The receptor was isolated from an adult who received the AZD1222 COVID-19 vaccine. DNA for the CDR3: TGTGCCAGTGGCACGGCGGGAGGCCTTCGCTACGAGCAGTACTTC. Encoded protein: CASGTAGGLRYEQYF.